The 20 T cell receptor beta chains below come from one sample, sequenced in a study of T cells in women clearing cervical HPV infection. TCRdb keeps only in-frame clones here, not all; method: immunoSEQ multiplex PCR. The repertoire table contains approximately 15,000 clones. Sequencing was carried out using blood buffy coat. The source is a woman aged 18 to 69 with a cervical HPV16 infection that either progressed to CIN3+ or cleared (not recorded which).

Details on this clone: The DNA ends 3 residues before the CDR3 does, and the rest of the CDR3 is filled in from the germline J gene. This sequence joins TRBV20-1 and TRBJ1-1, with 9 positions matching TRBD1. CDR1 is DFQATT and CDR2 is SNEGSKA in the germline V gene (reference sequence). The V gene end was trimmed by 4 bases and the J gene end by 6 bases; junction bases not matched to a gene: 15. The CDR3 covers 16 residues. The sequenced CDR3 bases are TGCAGTGCTACCGGATTTTTTGAAACAGGGGGCCCTGAA. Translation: CSATGFFETGGPE. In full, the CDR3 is CSATGFFETGGPEAFF.

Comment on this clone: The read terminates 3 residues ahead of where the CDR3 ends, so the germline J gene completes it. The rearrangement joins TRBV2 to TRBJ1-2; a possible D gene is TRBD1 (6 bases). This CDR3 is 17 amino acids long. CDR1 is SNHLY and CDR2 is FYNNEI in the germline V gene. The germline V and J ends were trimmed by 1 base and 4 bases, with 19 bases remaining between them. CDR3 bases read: TGTGCCAGCAGTGAAGACCCCATTGGGGGCTACGGCTATGGC. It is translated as CASSEDPIGGYGYG. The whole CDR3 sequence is CASSEDPIGGYGYGYTF.

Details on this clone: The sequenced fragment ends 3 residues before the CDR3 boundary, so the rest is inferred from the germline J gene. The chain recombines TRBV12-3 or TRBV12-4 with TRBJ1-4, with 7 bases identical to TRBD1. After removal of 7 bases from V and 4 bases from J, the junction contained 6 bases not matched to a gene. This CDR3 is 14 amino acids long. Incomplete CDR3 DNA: TGTGCCAGCACCTCAACAGGGGTTAATGAAAAA. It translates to CASTSTGVNEK. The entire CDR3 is CASTSTGVNEKLFF.

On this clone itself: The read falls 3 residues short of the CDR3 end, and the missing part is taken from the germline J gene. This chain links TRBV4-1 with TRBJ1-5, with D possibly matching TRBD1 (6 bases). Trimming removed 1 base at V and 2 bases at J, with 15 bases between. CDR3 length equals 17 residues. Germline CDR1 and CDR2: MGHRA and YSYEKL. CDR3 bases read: TGCGCCAGCAGCCAAGGAGGGGGGGCAGAGGGCAATCAGCCC. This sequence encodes CASSQGGGAEGNQP. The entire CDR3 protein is CASSQGGGAEGNQPQHF.

CDR3 amino acids: CASSLEGLSYNEQFF. CDR3 DNA (partial): TGTGCCAGCAGCTTAGAGGGGTTATCCTACAATGAG. This chain connects TRBV7-9 to TRBJ2-1; D possibly corresponds to TRBD1 (5 bases). From the germline J gene comes the end of the CDR3, since the read stops 3 residues before it. The length of the CDR3 is 15 residues. In germline, CDR1 is SEHNR, CDR2 FQNEAQ (reference sequence). Trimming removed 1 base at V and 1 base at J, with 8 bases between.

The sequenced CDR3 bases are TGTGCCAGCAGCAAGGACAGGGGGACTCGAGAGACC. Amino acids: CASSKDRGTRET. The full CDR3 is CASSKDRGTRETQYF. The chain joins TRBV7-9 to TRBJ2-5, with 10 bases identical to TRBD1. Sequencing ends 3 residues short of the CDR3 end; the germline J gene provides the rest. The CDR3 is 15 amino acids. Germline V gene sequence: CDR1 SEHNR, CDR2 FQNEAQ (reference sequence). Losses at the gene ends were 5 bases for V and 4 bases for J; bases not matched to a gene: 7.

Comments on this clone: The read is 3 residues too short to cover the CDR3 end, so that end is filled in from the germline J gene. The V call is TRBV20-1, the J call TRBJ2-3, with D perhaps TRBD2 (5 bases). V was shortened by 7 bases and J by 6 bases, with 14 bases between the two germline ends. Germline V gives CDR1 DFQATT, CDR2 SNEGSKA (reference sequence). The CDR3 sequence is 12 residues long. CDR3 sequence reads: CSVRANDDTQYF. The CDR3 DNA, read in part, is TGCAGTGTGAGGGCGAACGACGATACG.

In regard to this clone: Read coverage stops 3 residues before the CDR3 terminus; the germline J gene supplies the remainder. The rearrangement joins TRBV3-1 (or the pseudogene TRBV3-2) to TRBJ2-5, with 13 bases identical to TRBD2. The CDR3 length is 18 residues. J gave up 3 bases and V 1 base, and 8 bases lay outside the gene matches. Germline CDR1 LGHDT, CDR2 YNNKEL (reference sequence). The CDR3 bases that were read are TGTGCCAGCAGCCAAGCCCACGCGGGACTAGCGGGGAAAGAGACC. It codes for CASSQAHAGLAGKET. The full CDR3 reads CASSQAHAGLAGKETQYF.

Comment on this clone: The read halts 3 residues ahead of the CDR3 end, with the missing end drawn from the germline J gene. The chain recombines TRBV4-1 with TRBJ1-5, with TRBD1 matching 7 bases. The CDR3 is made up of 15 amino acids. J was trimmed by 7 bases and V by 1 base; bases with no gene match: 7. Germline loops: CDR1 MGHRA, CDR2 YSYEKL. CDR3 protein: CASSQADRWEQPQHF. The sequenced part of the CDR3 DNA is TGCGCCAGCAGCCAAGCGGACAGGTGGGAACAGCCC.

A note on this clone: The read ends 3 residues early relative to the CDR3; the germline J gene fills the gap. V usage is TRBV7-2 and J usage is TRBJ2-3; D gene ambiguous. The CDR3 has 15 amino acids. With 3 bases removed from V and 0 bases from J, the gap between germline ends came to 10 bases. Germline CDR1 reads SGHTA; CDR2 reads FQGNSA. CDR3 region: CASSLSATSTDTQYF. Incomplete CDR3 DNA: TGTGCCAGCAGCTTGAGTGCGACTAGCACAGATACG.

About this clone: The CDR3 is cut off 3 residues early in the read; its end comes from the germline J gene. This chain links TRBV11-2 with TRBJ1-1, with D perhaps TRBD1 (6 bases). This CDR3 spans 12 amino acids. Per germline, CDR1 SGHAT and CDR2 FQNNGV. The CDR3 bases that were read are TGTGCCAGCAGAAGGGACATTAGTAAA. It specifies CASRRDISK. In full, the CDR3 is CASRRDISKAFF. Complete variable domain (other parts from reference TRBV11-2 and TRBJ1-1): EAGVAQSPRYKIIEKRQSVAFWCNPISGHATLYWYQQILGQGPKLLIQFQNNGVVDDSQLPKDRFSAERLKGVDSTLKIQPAKLEDSAVYLCASRRDISKAFFGQGTRLTVV.

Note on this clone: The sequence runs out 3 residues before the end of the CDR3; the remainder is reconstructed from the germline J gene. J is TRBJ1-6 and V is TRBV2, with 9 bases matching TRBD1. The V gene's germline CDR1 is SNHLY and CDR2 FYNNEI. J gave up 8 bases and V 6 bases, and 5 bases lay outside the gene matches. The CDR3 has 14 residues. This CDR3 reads CASRPGTGYSPLHF. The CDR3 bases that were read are TGTGCCAGCAGGCCCGGGACAGGGTATTCACCC.

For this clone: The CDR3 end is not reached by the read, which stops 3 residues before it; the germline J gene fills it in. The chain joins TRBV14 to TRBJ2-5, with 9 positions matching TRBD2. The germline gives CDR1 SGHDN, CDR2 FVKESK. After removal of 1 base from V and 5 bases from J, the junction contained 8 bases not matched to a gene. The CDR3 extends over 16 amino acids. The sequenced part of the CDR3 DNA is TGTGCCAGCAGCCAAGTCGTTAGCGGGGGTTTGGAGACC. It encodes CASSQVVSGGLET. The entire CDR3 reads CASSQVVSGGLETQYF.

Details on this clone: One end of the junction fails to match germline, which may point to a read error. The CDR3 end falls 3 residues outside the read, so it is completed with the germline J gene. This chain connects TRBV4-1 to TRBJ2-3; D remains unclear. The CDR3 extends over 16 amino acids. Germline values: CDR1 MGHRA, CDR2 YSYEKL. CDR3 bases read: TGCACCAGCAGCCAAGCCCTCGTCTCCAGCACAGATACG. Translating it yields CTSSQALVSSTDT. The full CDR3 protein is CTSSQALVSSTDTQYF.

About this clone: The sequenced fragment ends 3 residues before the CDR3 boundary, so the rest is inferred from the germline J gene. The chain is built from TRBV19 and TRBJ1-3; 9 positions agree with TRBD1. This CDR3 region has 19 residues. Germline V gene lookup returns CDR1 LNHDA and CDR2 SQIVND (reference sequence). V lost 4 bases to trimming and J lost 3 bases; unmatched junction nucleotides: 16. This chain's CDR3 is CASSTRDRVWGNLGNTIYF. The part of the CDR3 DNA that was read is TGTGCCAGTAGTACCCGGGACAGGGTATGGGGGAACCTTGGAAACACC.

CDR3 loop: CASSQVAGGAETQYF. Incomplete CDR3 DNA: TGTGCCAGCAGCCAAGTAGCAGGGGGCGCAGAGACC. This chain joins TRBV14 and TRBJ2-5; 8 bases map to TRBD1. The CDR3 is cut off 3 residues early in the read; its end comes from the germline J gene. Germline CDR1 and CDR2: SGHDN and FVKESK. CDR3 length: 15 residues. The V segment lost 1 base and the J segment 4 bases; nucleotides outside the gene matches: 5.

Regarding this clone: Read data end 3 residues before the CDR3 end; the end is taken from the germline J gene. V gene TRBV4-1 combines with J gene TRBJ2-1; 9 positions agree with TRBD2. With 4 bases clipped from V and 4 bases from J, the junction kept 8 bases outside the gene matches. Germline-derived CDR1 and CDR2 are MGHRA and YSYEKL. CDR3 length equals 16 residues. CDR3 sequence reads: CASSPQISGGYNEQFF. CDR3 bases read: TGCGCCAGCAGCCCACAGATTAGCGGGGGATACAATGAG.

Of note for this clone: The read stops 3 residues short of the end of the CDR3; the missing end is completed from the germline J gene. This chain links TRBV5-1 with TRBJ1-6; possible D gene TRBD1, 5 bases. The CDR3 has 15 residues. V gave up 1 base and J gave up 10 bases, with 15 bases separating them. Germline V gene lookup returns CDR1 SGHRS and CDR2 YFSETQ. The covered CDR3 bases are TGCGCCAGCAGCTTGTCGACGGCCGGGGGGTCACCC. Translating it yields CASSLSTAGGSP. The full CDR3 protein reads CASSLSTAGGSPLHF.

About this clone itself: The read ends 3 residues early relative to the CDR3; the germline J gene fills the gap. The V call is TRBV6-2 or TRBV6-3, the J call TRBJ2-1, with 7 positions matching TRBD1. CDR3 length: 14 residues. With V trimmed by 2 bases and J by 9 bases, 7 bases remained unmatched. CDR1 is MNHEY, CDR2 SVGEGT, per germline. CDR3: CASSYRDRGGEQFF. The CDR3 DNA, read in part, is TGTGCCAGCAGTTACCGGGACAGAGGGGGTGAG.

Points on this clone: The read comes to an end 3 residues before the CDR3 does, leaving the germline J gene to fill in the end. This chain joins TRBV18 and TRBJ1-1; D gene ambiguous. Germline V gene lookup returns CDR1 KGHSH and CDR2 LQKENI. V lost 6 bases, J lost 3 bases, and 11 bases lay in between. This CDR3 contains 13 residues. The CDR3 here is CASSPNGDTEAFF. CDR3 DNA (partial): TGTGCCAGCTCCCCGAACGGGGACACTGAA.